This TCR beta chain was observed in a study of shared clonotypes between healthy human individuals. General observations from the study: Approximately 5.1% was the fraction of naive CD4 clonotypes found shared across four donors.

Assay used: immunoSEQ multiplex PCR; TCRdb lists only in-frame clones, some missing. The data hold fewer than 3 million clones, with just under 95% observed a single time. As for this clone: The antigen is unknown.

Germline V gene lookup returns CDR1 SEHNR and CDR2 FQNEAQ (reference sequence). The CDR3 sequence is 11 residues long. Trimming took off 7 bases at V and 10 bases at J, with 12 bases between the two ends. This TCR came from a man aged 18 to 29 in good health. Some clones in this sample may be carry-over from other donors' samples. The sequencing sample was made of naive CD4+ T cells from PBMCs. This sample's subset: CD45RA+ positively selected. The chain combines TRBV7-9 with TRBJ2-3, with TRBD2 as a possible D gene (5 bases). CDR3 loop: CASTVDSPQYF. The CDR3 DNA is TGTGCCAGCACAGTGGACTCTCCGCAGTATTTT.